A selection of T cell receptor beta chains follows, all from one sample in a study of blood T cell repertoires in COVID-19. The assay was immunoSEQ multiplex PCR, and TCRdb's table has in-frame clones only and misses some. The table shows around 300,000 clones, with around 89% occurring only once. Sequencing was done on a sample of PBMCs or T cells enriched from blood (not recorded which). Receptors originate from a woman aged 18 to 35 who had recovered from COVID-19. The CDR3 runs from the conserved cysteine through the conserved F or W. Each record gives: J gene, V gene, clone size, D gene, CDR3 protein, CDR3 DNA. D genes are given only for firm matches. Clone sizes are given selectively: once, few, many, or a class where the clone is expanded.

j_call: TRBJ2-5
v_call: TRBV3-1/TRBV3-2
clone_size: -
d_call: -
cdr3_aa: CASSQDGTYEETQYF
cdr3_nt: TGTGCCAGCAGCCAAGATGGGACATACGAAGAGACCCAGTACTTC

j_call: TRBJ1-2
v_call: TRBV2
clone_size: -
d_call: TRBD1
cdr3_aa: CASTANRGYGYTF
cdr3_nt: TGTGCCAGCACGGCGAACAGGGGGTATGGCTACACCTTC

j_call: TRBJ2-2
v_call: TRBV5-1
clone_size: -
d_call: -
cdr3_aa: CASSQNTGELFF
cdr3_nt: TGCGCCAGCAGCCAGAACACCGGGGAGCTGTTTTTT

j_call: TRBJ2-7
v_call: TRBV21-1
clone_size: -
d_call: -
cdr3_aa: CASSLGQGKGYEQYF
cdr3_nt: TGTGCCAGCAGTCTAGGACAGGGGAAAGGATACGAGCAGTACTTC

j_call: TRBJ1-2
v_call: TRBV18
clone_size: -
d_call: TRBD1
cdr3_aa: CASSPETGVDYGYTF
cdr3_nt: TGTGCCAGCTCACCAGAGACAGGGGTAGACTATGGCTACACCTTC

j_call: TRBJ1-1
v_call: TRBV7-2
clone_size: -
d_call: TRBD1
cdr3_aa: CASSLGGTARRTFF
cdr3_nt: TGTGCCAGCAGCTTAGGGGGGACAGCGAGAAGGACTTTCTTT

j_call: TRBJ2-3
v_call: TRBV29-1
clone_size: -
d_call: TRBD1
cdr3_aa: CSVTGATDTQYF
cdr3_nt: TGCAGCGTTACAGGGGCCACAGATACGCAGTATTTT

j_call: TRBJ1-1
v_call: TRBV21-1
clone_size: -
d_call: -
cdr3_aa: CASSTKTGTGKSAFF
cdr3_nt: TGTGCCAGCAGCACCAAGACCGGGACAGGGAAATCGGCTTTCTTT

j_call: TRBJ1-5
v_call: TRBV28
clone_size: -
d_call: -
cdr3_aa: CASRAAANQPQHF
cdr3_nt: TGTGCCAGCAGAGCGGCGGCTAATCAGCCCCAGCATTTT

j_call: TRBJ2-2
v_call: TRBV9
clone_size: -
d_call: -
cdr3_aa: CASSVVRDSYTGELFF
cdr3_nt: TGTGCCAGCAGCGTAGTAAGAGACAGCTACACCGGGGAGCTGTTTTTT

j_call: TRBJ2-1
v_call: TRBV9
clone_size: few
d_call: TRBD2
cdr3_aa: CASSYPRLAGGHGEQFF
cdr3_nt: TGTGCCAGCAGCTACCCGAGATTAGCGGGGGGGCATGGTGAGCAGTTCTTC

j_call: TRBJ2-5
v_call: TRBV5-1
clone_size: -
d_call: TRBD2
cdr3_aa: CASSLTTAGEETQYF
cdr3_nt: TGCGCCAGCAGCTTGACCACAGCGGGGGAAGAGACCCAGTACTTC

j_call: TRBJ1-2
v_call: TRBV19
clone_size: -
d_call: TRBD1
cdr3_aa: CASSSWDRVAGYTF
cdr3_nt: TGTGCCAGTAGTTCCTGGGACAGGGTAGCTGGCTACACCTTC

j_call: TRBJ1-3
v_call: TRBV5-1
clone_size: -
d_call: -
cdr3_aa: CASTAGVSGNTIYF
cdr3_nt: TGCGCCAGTACCGCGGGGGTCTCTGGAAACACCATATATTTT

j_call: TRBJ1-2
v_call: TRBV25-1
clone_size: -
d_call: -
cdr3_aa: CASTPGGAVSYTF
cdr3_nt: TGTGCCAGCACCCCAGGAGGGGCGGTCAGCTACACCTTC

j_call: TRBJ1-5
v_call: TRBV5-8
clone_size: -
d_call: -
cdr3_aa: CASSFGAGSNQPQHF
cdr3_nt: TGTGCCAGCAGCTTTGGGGCAGGGAGCAATCAGCCCCAGCATTTT

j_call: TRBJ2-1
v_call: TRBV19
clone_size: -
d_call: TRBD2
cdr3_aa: CASSMTGGPLKQFF
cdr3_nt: TGTGCCAGTAGTATGACGGGGGGGCCCCTTAAGCAGTTCTTC

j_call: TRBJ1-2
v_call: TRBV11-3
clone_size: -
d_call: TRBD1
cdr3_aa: CASSLQGDYGYTF
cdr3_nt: TGTGCCAGCAGCTTACAGGGGGACTATGGCTACACCTTC

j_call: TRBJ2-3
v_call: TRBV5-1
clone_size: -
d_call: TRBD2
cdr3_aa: CASSTYSGGAADTQYF
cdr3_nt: TGCGCCAGCAGCACTTATAGCGGGGGGGCGGCAGATACGCAGTATTTT

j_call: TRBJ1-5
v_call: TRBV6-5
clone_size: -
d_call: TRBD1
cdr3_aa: CASREDRLFGEPQHF
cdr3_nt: TGTGCCAGCAGAGAGGACAGGCTTTTCGGAGAGCCCCAGCATTTT

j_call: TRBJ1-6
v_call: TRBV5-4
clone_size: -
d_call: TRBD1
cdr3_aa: CASSLGQGDSPLHF
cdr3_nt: TGTGCCAGCAGCTTGGGACAGGGCGATTCACCCCTCCACTTT

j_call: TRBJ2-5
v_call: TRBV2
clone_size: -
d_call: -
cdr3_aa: CASSERQITGTQYF
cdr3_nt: TGTGCCAGCAGTGAACGGCAGATCACGGGGACCCAGTACTTC

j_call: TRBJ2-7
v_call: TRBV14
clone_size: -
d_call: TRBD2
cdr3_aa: CASSQDSGLAGERYEQYF
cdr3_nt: TGTGCCAGCAGCCAAGATTCGGGACTAGCGGGGGAAAGGTACGAGCAGTACTTC

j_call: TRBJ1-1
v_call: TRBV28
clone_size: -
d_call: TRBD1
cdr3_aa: CASNPDRPTEAFF
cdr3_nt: TGTGCCAGCAACCCGGACAGGCCCACTGAAGCTTTCTTT

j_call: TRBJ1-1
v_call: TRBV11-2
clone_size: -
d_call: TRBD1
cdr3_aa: CASSPGGGDTEAFF
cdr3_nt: TGTGCCAGCAGCCCAGGGGGCGGGGACACTGAAGCTTTCTTT

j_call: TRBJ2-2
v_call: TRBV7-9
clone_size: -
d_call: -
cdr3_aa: CASSRGRGGTGELFF
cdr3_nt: TGTGCCAGCAGCCGTGGCCGGGGAGGCACCGGGGAGCTGTTTTTT

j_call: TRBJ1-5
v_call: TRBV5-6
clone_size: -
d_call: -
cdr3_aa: CASSLPQGGPGGNQPQHF
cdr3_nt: TGTGCCAGCAGCTTACCCCAGGGAGGGCCGGGGGGAAATCAGCCCCAGCATTTT

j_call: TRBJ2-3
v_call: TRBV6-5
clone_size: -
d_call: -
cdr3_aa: CASSGQITDTQYF
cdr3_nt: TGTGCCAGCAGCGGACAGATCACAGATACGCAGTATTTT

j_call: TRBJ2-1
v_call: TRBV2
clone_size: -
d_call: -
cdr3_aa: CASSGAGRGSYNEQFF
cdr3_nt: TGTGCCAGCAGTGGGGCGGGCAGGGGCTCCTACAATGAGCAGTTCTTC

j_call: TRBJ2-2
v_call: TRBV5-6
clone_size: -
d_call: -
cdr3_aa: CASSLVGRELFF
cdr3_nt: TGTGCCAGCAGCTTGGTGGGGCGGGAGCTGTTTTTT

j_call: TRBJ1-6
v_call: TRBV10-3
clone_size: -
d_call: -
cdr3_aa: CAISEAQGNSPLHF
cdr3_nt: TGTGCCATCAGTGAGGCCCAGGGGAATTCACCCCTCCACTTT

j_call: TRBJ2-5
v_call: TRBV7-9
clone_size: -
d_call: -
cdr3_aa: CASSGPAAQGGETQYF
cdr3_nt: TGTGCCAGCAGCGGCCCGGCAGCACAGGGCGGAGAGACCCAGTACTTC

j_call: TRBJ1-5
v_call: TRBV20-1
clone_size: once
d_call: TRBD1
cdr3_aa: CSASEGAGQPQHF
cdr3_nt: TGCAGTGCTAGTGAGGGGGCCGGGCAGCCCCAGCATTTT

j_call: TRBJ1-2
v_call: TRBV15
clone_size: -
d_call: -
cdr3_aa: CATSVRRELTYGYTF
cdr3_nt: TGTGCCACCAGCGTGAGACGGGAACTTACGTATGGCTACACCTTC

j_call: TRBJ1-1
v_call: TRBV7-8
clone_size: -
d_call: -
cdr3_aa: CASTLRGKDTEAFF
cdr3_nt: TGTGCCAGCACCCTCCGCGGGAAGGACACTGAAGCTTTCTTT

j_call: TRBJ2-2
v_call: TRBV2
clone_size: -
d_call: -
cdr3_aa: CASSALLQGSGELFF
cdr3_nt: TGTGCCAGCAGTGCGTTGTTGCAGGGATCCGGGGAGCTGTTTTTT

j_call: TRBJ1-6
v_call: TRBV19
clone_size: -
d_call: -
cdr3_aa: CASSTAGQINSPLHF
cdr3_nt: TGTGCCAGTAGTACGGCTGGACAGATTAATTCACCCCTCCACTTT

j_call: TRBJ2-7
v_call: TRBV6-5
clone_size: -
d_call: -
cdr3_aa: CASSYSWGRMDEQYF
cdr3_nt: TGTGCCAGCAGTTACTCTTGGGGGAGGATGGACGAGCAGTACTTC

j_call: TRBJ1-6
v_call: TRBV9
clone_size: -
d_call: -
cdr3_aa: CASSVATENSPLHF
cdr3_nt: TGTGCCAGCAGCGTAGCTACAGAAAATTCACCCCTCCACTTT

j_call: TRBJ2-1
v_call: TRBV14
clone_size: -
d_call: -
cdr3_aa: CASSQAALAYEQFF
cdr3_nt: TGTGCCAGCAGCCAAGCGGCCTTAGCTTATGAGCAGTTCTTC

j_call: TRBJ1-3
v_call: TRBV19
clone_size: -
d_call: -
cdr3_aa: CASSLGGAGNTIYF
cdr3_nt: TGTGCCAGTAGCCTAGGGGGGGCCGGAAACACCATATATTTT

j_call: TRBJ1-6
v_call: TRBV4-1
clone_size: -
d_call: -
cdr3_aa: CASSQVAGRVRSPLHF
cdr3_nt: TGCGCCAGCAGCCAAGTAGCCGGCAGGGTGAGGTCACCCCTCCACTTT

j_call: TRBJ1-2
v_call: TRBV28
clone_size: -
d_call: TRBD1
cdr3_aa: CASSQSRTGGVYGYTF
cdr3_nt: TGTGCCAGCAGTCAGAGCCGGACAGGGGGCGTATATGGCTACACCTTC

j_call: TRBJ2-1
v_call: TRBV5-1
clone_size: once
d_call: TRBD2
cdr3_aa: CASGSGGPHNEQFF
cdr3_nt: TGCGCCAGCGGAAGCGGGGGCCCTCACAATGAGCAGTTCTTC

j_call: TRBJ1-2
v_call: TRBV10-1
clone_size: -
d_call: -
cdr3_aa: CASSENRGSTYGYTF
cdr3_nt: TGCGCCAGCAGTGAGAATCGGGGGAGCACCTATGGCTACACCTTC

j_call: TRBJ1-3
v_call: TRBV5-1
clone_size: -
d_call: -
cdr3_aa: CASSPADPGNTIYF
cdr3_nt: TGCGCCAGCAGCCCCGCGGATCCTGGAAACACCATATATTTT

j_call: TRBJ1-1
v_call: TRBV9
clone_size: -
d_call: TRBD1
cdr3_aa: CASSDGKTGTMNTEAFF
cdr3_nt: TGTGCCAGCAGCGACGGGAAGACAGGGACCATGAACACTGAAGCTTTCTTT

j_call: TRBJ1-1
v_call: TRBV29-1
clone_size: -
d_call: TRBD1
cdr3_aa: CSVGQGAEAFF
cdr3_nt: TGCAGCGTTGGGCAGGGGGCTGAAGCTTTCTTT

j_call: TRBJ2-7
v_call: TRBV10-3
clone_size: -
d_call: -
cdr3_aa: CAISSSVGGYEQYF
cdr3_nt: TGTGCCATCAGCTCCTCTGTCGGGGGTTACGAGCAGTACTTC

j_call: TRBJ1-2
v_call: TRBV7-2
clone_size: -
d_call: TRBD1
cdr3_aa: CASSPPGQGNYGYTF
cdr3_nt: TGTGCCAGCAGCCCTCCGGGACAGGGCAACTATGGCTACACCTTC

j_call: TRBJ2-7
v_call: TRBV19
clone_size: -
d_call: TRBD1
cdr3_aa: CASGQGYGEQYF
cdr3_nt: TGTGCCAGTGGACAGGGTTATGGCGAGCAGTACTTC